The rows below give T cell receptor beta chains drawn from one sample of a study of CD8+ T cells in alopecia areata. The method was immunoSEQ multiplex PCR; TCRdb's version includes in-frame clones alone and lacks a portion of them. The sample carries 150,000 to 200,000 clones, about 66% recorded once. This specimen consisted of CD8+ T cells sorted from blood, obtained at week 0. These receptors all stem from a human donor with alopecia areata. The CDR3 runs from the conserved cysteine through the conserved F or W. Fields, in order: clone size, D gene, V gene, J gene, CDR3 DNA, CDR3 protein. A D gene is named only where the DNA matches it firmly. Some rows have no size entry. The others give once, few or many, or a class for an expanded clone.

size: .
D: .
V: TRBV7-9
J: TRBJ1-5
DNA: TGTGCCAGCAGCTTAGACGGGGTAGAGGACAATCAGCCCCAGCATTTT
CDR3: CASSLDGVEDNQPQHF

size: .
D: .
V: TRBV5-6
J: TRBJ1-1
DNA: TGTGCCAGCAGCTTGAAGGACAGGAACACTGAAGCTTTCTTT
CDR3: CASSLKDRNTEAFF

size: .
D: .
V: TRBV10-3
J: TRBJ1-2
DNA: TGTGCCATCAGTGTAGTACCGCAAAGATATGGCTACACCTTC
CDR3: CAISVVPQRYGYTF

size: few
D: .
V: TRBV5-6
J: TRBJ2-7
DNA: TGTGCCAGCGGACAGCCTTACGAGCAGTACTTC
CDR3: CASGQPYEQYF

size: .
D: .
V: TRBV19
J: TRBJ1-1
DNA: TGTGCCAGTACCACCCTTGGGGGGACGTACAACACTGAAGCTTTCTTT
CDR3: CASTTLGGTYNTEAFF

size: few
D: TRBD2
V: TRBV29-1
J: TRBJ2-7
DNA: TGCAGCGTGGAAAGCCCGAGCGGGGAGTACTTC
CDR3: CSVESPSGEYF

size: few
D: TRBD1
V: TRBV11-2
J: TRBJ2-5
DNA: TGTGCCAGCAGCCGGGGACAGCTCCAAGAGACCCAGTACTTC
CDR3: CASSRGQLQETQYF

size: .
D: .
V: TRBV4-1
J: TRBJ1-2
DNA: TGCGCCAGCAGCCCCGCCCAGGGGAACTATGGCTACACCTTC
CDR3: CASSPAQGNYGYTF

size: .
D: TRBD2
V: TRBV7-2
J: TRBJ2-4
DNA: TGTGCCAGCAGCCTCCACACTAGCGGGGGAGGGAACATTCAGTACTTC
CDR3: CASSLHTSGGGNIQYF

size: .
D: TRBD1
V: TRBV4-1
J: TRBJ1-1
DNA: TGCGCCAGCAGCCAAGATGGGACAGGAGACATGAACACTGAAGCTTTCTTT
CDR3: CASSQDGTGDMNTEAFF

size: .
D: .
V: TRBV7-2
J: TRBJ1-3
DNA: TGTGCCAGCAGACTACGAACCCCGGGGGACACCATATATTTT
CDR3: CASRLRTPGDTIYF

size: .
D: .
V: TRBV6-5
J: TRBJ2-1
DNA: TGTGCCAGCATGGGGGTGGGGAATGAGCAGTTCTTC
CDR3: CASMGVGNEQFF

size: .
D: .
V: TRBV5-6
J: TRBJ1-2
DNA: TGTGCCAGCAGCTTGGGACAGAACTATGGCTACACCTTC
CDR3: CASSLGQNYGYTF

size: .
D: TRBD1
V: TRBV6-1
J: TRBJ2-1
DNA: TGTGCCAGCAGTGAGGTTCGGGACAGAGGACACAATGAGCAGTTCTTC
CDR3: CASSEVRDRGHNEQFF

size: few
D: TRBD1
V: TRBV7-9
J: TRBJ2-7
DNA: TGTGCCAGCAGCTTTGGGGACAGGGATCAGTACTTC
CDR3: CASSFGDRDQYF

size: .
D: TRBD2
V: TRBV7-9
J: TRBJ2-2
DNA: TGTGCCACCCTCGGGACTAAAAACACCGGGGAGCTGTTTTTT
CDR3: CATLGTKNTGELFF

size: .
D: TRBD1
V: TRBV29-1
J: TRBJ2-1
DNA: TGCAGCGTTGACAGGGGGAGAAACTCCTACAATGAGCAGTTCTTC
CDR3: CSVDRGRNSYNEQFF

size: .
D: TRBD1
V: TRBV29-1
J: TRBJ2-2
DNA: TGCAGCGTTGAGGGGACAGGGGAATTCGGGGAGCTGTTTTTT
CDR3: CSVEGTGEFGELFF

size: .
D: .
V: TRBV5-1
J: TRBJ2-5
DNA: TGCGCCAGCAGCTGGGACGGGACGGGAGAGACCCAGTACTTC
CDR3: CASSWDGTGETQYF

size: .
D: TRBD1
V: TRBV5-1
J: TRBJ2-7
DNA: TGCGCCAGCAGCCAGAGCCGGGACAGGTCCTACGAGCAGTACTTC
CDR3: CASSQSRDRSYEQYF

size: once
D: .
V: TRBV5-1
J: TRBJ2-7
DNA: TGCGCCAGCGGACCAGGGCGCACCTACGAGCAGTACTTC
CDR3: CASGPGRTYEQYF

size: few
D: .
V: TRBV9
J: TRBJ1-1
DNA: TGTGCCAGCAAATCCCCAGACACTGAAGCTTTCTTT
CDR3: CASKSPDTEAFF

size: .
D: TRBD1
V: TRBV25-1
J: TRBJ1-2
DNA: TGTGCCAGCAGTGAGACAGGGGGCAACTATGGCTACACCTTC
CDR3: CASSETGGNYGYTF

size: .
D: TRBD1
V: TRBV6-6
J: TRBJ2-1
DNA: TGTGCCAGCACGACAGGGGACATCTACAATGAGCAGTTCTTC
CDR3: CASTTGDIYNEQFF

size: .
D: .
V: TRBV5-6
J: TRBJ2-7
DNA: TGTGCCAGCAGCTTGTCGAGGTACGAGCAGTACTTC
CDR3: CASSLSRYEQYF

size: .
D: .
V: TRBV4-2
J: TRBJ1-1
DNA: TGTGCCAGCAGCCACGTGAACACTGAAGCTTTCTTT
CDR3: CASSHVNTEAFF

size: .
D: .
V: TRBV30
J: TRBJ2-7
DNA: TGTGCCTGGAGTGTAGTAGAAAGCGAGCAGTACTTC
CDR3: CAWSVVESEQYF

size: .
D: TRBD2
V: TRBV13
J: TRBJ2-1
DNA: TGTGCCAGCAGTGAATCCGGGACTAGCGGAAACAATGAGCAGTTCTTC
CDR3: CASSESGTSGNNEQFF

size: few
D: .
V: TRBV29-1
J: TRBJ2-1
DNA: TGCAGCGGGACAGTTAACAATGAGCAGTTCTTC
CDR3: CSGTVNNEQFF

size: .
D: TRBD1
V: TRBV5-1
J: TRBJ2-7
DNA: TGCGCCAGCAGCTGGAGGACAGGGAACTACGAGCAGTACTTC
CDR3: CASSWRTGNYEQYF

size: .
D: .
V: TRBV27
J: TRBJ2-3
DNA: TGTGCCACCTTGGAGAGGGAGACAGATACGCAGTATTTT
CDR3: CATLERETDTQYF

size: .
D: TRBD1
V: TRBV29-1
J: TRBJ1-2
DNA: TGCAGCGTTGGTGGCCGACAGGGGGCCGACTATGGCTACACCTTC
CDR3: CSVGGRQGADYGYTF

size: .
D: .
V: TRBV9
J: TRBJ2-2
DNA: TGTGCCAGCAGCGTAGCGGGGAACACCGGGGAGCTGTTTTTT
CDR3: CASSVAGNTGELFF

size: .
D: .
V: TRBV27
J: TRBJ2-7
DNA: TGTGCCAGCAGTTTATCGGGGGGGGCCCTTAACGAGCAGTACTTC
CDR3: CASSLSGGALNEQYF

size: few
D: .
V: TRBV6-1
J: TRBJ2-7
DNA: TGTGCCAGCAGTTACTACGAGCAGTACTTC
CDR3: CASSYYEQYF

size: .
D: TRBD2
V: TRBV27
J: TRBJ2-3
DNA: TGTGCCAGCAGTTTAGCCGGTAGCGGGGGACTCTTGACAGATACGCAGTATTTT
CDR3: CASSLAGSGGLLTDTQYF

size: .
D: .
V: TRBV6-1
J: TRBJ2-7
DNA: TGTGCCAGCAGTCATCGACCGACCTCCTACGAGCAGTACTTC
CDR3: CASSHRPTSYEQYF

size: once
D: .
V: TRBV5-1
J: TRBJ2-2
DNA: TGCGCCAGCAGCTCCATGAGGGGATCTCGTCTCGGGGAGCTGTTTTTT
CDR3: CASSSMRGSRLGELFF

size: .
D: .
V: TRBV29-1
J: TRBJ2-7
DNA: TGCAGCGTTGAAGGGTTCGGTCACGAATTAACCTACGAGCAGTACTTC
CDR3: CSVEGFGHELTYEQYF

size: .
D: TRBD1
V: TRBV5-1
J: TRBJ2-7
DNA: TGCGCCAGCAGCTTGGTACCAGGGGGCGGCGACGAGCAGTACTTC
CDR3: CASSLVPGGGDEQYF

size: once
D: .
V: TRBV15
J: TRBJ2-7
DNA: TGTGCCACCAGCAGGACTCCCGCGGAAAATTTGAGCTACGAGCAGTACTTC
CDR3: CATSRTPAENLSYEQYF

size: .
D: TRBD2
V: TRBV5-6
J: TRBJ2-4
DNA: TGTGCCAGCAGCGCTGGACTAGCGGGACTGATTCAGTACTTC
CDR3: CASSAGLAGLIQYF

size: .
D: .
V: TRBV5-1
J: TRBJ1-5
DNA: TGCGCCAGCAGCTGGCAGCCCCAGCATTTT
CDR3: CASSWQPQHF

size: .
D: .
V: TRBV6-1
J: TRBJ1-2
DNA: TGTGCCAGCTCCCGGGGGCCTCTCTATGGCTACACCTTC
CDR3: CASSRGPLYGYTF

size: .
D: .
V: TRBV4-1
J: TRBJ1-5
DNA: TGCGCCAGCAGCCAGGGGGTTGGCAATCAGCCCCAGCATTTT
CDR3: CASSQGVGNQPQHF

size: few
D: TRBD1
V: TRBV6-5
J: TRBJ2-1
DNA: TGTGCCAGCAGTTACTCGGGACAGGGCTACAATGAGCAGTTCTTC
CDR3: CASSYSGQGYNEQFF

size: .
D: .
V: TRBV25-1
J: TRBJ2-1
DNA: TGTGCCAGCCGCCTGGGAAATGAGCAGTTCTTC
CDR3: CASRLGNEQFF

size: few
D: TRBD1
V: TRBV29-1
J: TRBJ2-2
DNA: TGCAGCGGGACAGGAAGGGACACCGGGGAGCTGTTTTTT
CDR3: CSGTGRDTGELFF

size: .
D: .
V: TRBV29-1
J: TRBJ1-2
DNA: TGCAGCGTTCCAACTCACTATGGCTACACCTTC
CDR3: CSVPTHYGYTF

size: .
D: .
V: TRBV2
J: TRBJ2-7
DNA: TGTGCCAGCAGTGATATGTCTTCGGGGCAGGGGTCTTACGAGCAGTACTTC
CDR3: CASSDMSSGQGSYEQYF

size: .
D: TRBD1
V: TRBV2
J: TRBJ1-2
DNA: TGTGCCAGCAGTCACCGGACAGGGTCAACTCCCTCCTATGGCTACACCTTC
CDR3: CASSHRTGSTPSYGYTF

size: .
D: .
V: TRBV4-1
J: TRBJ2-3
DNA: TGCGCCAGCAGCCATAGCACAGATACGCAGTATTTT
CDR3: CASSHSTDTQYF

size: .
D: TRBD1
V: TRBV30
J: TRBJ1-1
DNA: TGTGCCTGGGATCAGGGGGAGGTAGATGAAGCTTTCTTT
CDR3: CAWDQGEVDEAFF

size: .
D: TRBD2
V: TRBV5-4
J: TRBJ2-2
DNA: TGTGCCAGCAGCTTCCCTAGCGGGGGGGCCGACACCGGGGAGCTGTTTTTT
CDR3: CASSFPSGGADTGELFF